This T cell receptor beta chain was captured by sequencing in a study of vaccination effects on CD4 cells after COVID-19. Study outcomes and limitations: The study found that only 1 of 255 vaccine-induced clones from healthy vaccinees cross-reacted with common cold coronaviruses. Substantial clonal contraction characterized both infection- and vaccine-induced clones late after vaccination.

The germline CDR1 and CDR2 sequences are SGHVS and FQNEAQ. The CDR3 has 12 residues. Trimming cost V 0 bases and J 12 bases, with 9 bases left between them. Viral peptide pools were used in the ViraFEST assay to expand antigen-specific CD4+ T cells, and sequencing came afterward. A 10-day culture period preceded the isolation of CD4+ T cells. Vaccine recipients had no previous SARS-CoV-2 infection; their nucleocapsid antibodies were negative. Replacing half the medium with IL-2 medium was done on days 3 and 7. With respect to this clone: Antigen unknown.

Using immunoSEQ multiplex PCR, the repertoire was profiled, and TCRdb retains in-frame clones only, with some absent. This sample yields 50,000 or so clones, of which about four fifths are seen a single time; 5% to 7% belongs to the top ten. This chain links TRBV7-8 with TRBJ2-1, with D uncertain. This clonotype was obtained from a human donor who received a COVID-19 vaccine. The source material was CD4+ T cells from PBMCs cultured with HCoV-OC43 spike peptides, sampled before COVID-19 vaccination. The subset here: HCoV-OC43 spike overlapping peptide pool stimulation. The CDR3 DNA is TGTGCCAGCAGCTTAGCGTCGTTCGGGCAGTTCTTC. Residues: CASSLASFGQFF.